The 7 T cell receptor beta chains below all came from one sample that was sequenced in a study of long-term antiretroviral therapy in people with HIV. The immunoSEQ assay was v3.0, run at survey level. The data were produced by immunoSEQ multiplex PCR, yet TCRdb's version contains in-frame clones alone and is incomplete. The table shows about 35,000 clones, with around four fifths occurring only once. The specimen was unsorted PBMCs, collected 0.3 years after starting antiretroviral therapy. These receptor sequences come from a man between 18 and 35 years old with HIV.

The CDR3 protein is CASSLFRGPEAFF. CDR3 bases: TGTGCCAGCAGCCTATTCAGGGGGCCCGAAGCTTTCTTT. V gene TRBV7-6 combines with J gene TRBJ1-1, with TRBD1 matching over 8 bases. The CDR3 runs to 13 residues. Germline V CDR1 and CDR2: SGHVS, FNYEAQ. Trimming took 5 bases from V and 8 from J; bases not matched to a gene: 7.

The chain carries TRBV28 and TRBJ2-7; the match to TRBD1 covers 9 bases. Trimming removed 7 bases from V and 5 bases from J; junction bases left unmatched: 6. The CDR3 length is 13 residues. CDR1 MDHEN and CDR2 SYDVKM come from the germline V gene. CDR3 sequence (DNA): TGTGCCAGCACCAGGACAGGGGCCGACGAGCAGTACTTC. As protein: CASTRTGADEQYF.

The chain recombines TRBV5-1 with TRBJ1-1, with 7 bases lining up with TRBD1. From germline, CDR1 is SGHRS and CDR2 YFSETQ. CDR3 length: 14 residues. V dropped 3 bases and J dropped 1; count of bases not matched to a gene: 3. The CDR3 is CASSSGQTNTEAFF. The CDR3 region has the DNA TGCGCCAGCAGCTCGGGACAGACGAACACTGAAGCTTTCTTT.

The chain joins TRBV28 to TRBJ2-7; 8 positions agree with TRBD1. CDR1 and CDR2 from the germline V gene are MDHEN and SYDVKM. V lost 2 bases, J lost 3 bases, and 6 bases stayed unmatched. The CDR3 has 15 amino acids. CDR3 nucleotides: TGTGCCAGCAGTTTACCGGGACAGGACTACTACGAGCAGTACTTC. It translates to CASSLPGQDYYEQYF.

This clone was detected only once. The chain joins TRBV4-3 to TRBJ2-7; D gene unclear. Trimming left V 0 bases short and J 4 bases short, with 16 bases between. Per the germline V gene, CDR1 is LGHNA and CDR2 is YSLEER. This CDR3 region has 16 residues. CDR3 amino acids: CASSQEYRSVSYEQYF. CDR3 sequence (DNA): TGCGCCAGCAGCCAAGAGTACAGATCGGTCTCGTACGAGCAGTACTTC.

This rearrangement joins TRBV7-6 to TRBJ2-7; a weak D match, TRBD2 (5 bases). The germline CDR1 and CDR2 sequences are SGHVS and FNYEAQ. The CDR3 is made up of 13 amino acids. V dropped 5 bases and J dropped 2 bases, with 10 bases sitting between them. The chain's CDR3 is CASSPGFTYEQYF. For the CDR3, the DNA is TGTGCCAGCAGCCCGGGATTCACCTACGAGCAGTACTTC.

This chain links TRBV6-1 with TRBJ2-6; the D is unclear. CDR3 length: 15 amino acids. Germline V gives CDR1 MNHNS, CDR2 SASEGT. With 4 bases removed from V and 2 bases from J, the gap between germline ends came to 9 bases. The CDR3 nucleotides read TGTGCCAGCAGTGTCGACGTAGCTGGGGCCAACGTCCTGACTTTC. Its protein product is CASSVDVAGANVLTF.